The 31 T cell receptor beta chains reported below all come from one sample, sequenced in a study of cytomegalovirus exposure and HLA in healthy donors (TCRdb year 2017). The library was prepared using the immunoSEQ multiplex PCR assay. A mixture of 60 forward primers for TCR Vbeta segments and 13 reverse primers for TCR Jbeta segments was used in the multiplex PCR. The table comes from immuneACCESS by way of TCRdb, which keeps in-frame sequences with V and J called. Part of the clones is missing from these tables; in studies checked, under half for an unresolved V gene and the rest for unknown reasons. The sample table records some 130,000 clones; 74% of these occur just once. 6% to 8% of the sample comes from the top ten. Source material: PBMCs. The receptor set was obtained from a male donor in good health and CMV-seronegative.

Of note for this clone: One end of the junction does not line up with germline, which may come from a read error. Different DNA sequences within this sample yield the same CDR3. The chain has TRBV27 and TRBJ2-3; 8 bases agree with TRBD2. Germline V lookup: CDR1 MNHEY, CDR2 SMNVEV (reference sequence). The CDR3 length is 16 residues. For the CDR3, the DNA is TGCGCCAGCAGTTTACAGCGGGGGCCTAGCACAGATACGCAGTATTTT. Its translation is CASSLQRGPSTDTQYF.

The CDR3 DNA reads as TGTGCCAGCAGCCAAGGACTAGCGGGTGAATCCTACGAGCAGTACTTC. Residues: CASSQGLAGESYEQYF. The J gene is TRBJ2-7, the V gene TRBV4-2; 10 bases fit TRBD2. The CDR3 is made up of 16 amino acids. Germline V gives CDR1 LGHNA, CDR2 YNFKEQ. V lost 1 base, J lost 1 base, and 4 bases stayed unmatched.

V usage is TRBV2 and J usage is TRBJ2-5, with D unresolved. CDR1 SNHLY and CDR2 FYNNEI come from the germline V gene. V was cut by 3 bases and J by 1 base, with 12 bases left in between. The CDR3 is 15 amino acids. This CDR3 reads CASSEIRAPQETQYF. The CDR3, as DNA: TGTGCCAGCAGTGAGATTCGAGCTCCCCAAGAGACCCAGTACTTC.

The chain joins TRBV4-3 to TRBJ2-7; TRBD1 agrees at 8 bases. The V segment lost 4 bases and the J segment 4 bases; nucleotides outside the gene matches: 6. The CDR3 length is 14 residues. Germline V gene lookup returns CDR1 LGHNA and CDR2 YSLEER. In DNA, the CDR3 is TGCGCCAGCAGCCCTGGACAGGGTTCATACGAGCAGTACTTC. It codes for CASSPGQGSYEQYF.

A remark on this clone: Its ends do not fully match the called genes, so a read error is possible. The chain joins TRBV29-1 to TRBJ2-5, with D perhaps TRBD2 (6 bases). The germline CDR1 and CDR2 sequences are SQVTM and ANQGSEA. The CDR3 runs 17 residues. Written as DNA, the CDR3 is TGCAGCGTTGATGGTTTCACCGGGGGTCCGCACCAAGAGGCCCAGTACTTC. Protein: CSVDGFTGGPHQEAQYF.

The chain carries TRBV5-1 and TRBJ2-5, with TRBD1 matching over 11 bases. The CDR3 loop spans 15 amino acids. Per the germline V gene, CDR1 is SGHRS and CDR2 is YFSETQ. V was clipped by 0 bases and J by 5 bases; unmatched bases: 3. The CDR3 DNA is TGCGCCAGCAGCTTGGGGGGACAGGGGGTCGAGACCCAGTACTTC. Translation gives CASSLGGQGVETQYF.

This chain links TRBV5-1 with TRBJ1-2; 7 nucleotides agree with TRBD1. The CDR3 is 13 residues long. CDR1 and CDR2 (germline): SGHRS, YFSETQ. The ends lost 0 bases at V and 6 bases at J; junction bases unmatched: 2. CDR3 sequence (DNA): TGCGCCAGCAGCTTGGCCGGGACAGATGGCTACACCTTC. Its translation: CASSLAGTDGYTF.

The chain couples TRBV18 to TRBJ2-3; D unclear. CDR1 and CDR2 from the germline V gene are KGHSH and LQKENI. Trimming cost V 3 bases and J 1 base, with 8 bases left between them. The CDR3 runs to 14 residues. The CDR3 reads CASSPTERTDTQYF. The CDR3 nucleotides are TGTGCCAGCTCACCGACGGAGCGCACAGATACGCAGTATTTT.

This clone was seen once. The rearrangement joins TRBV7-2 to TRBJ2-7, with TRBD2 matching over 7 bases. Unmatched junction bases numbered 9, after V lost 3 bases and J lost 1 base. The germline V gene has CDR1 SGHTA and CDR2 FQGNSA. The CDR3 consists of 16 residues. CDR3: CASSFSLAVQSYEQYF. The CDR3 DNA reads as TGTGCCAGCAGCTTTAGCCTAGCGGTCCAATCCTACGAGCAGTACTTC.

J is TRBJ2-2 and V is TRBV9; D might be TRBD2 (6 bases). Trimming pared 4 bases from V and 0 bases from J, leaving 13 bases between. The CDR3 covers 16 residues. CDR1 is SGDLS, CDR2 YYNGEE, per germline. CDR3 residues: CASSPPGLPNTGELFF. CDR3 in DNA: TGTGCCAGCAGCCCTCCGGGACTGCCGAACACCGGGGAGCTGTTTTTT. The full variable domain, rest sourced from reference TRBV9 and TRBJ2-2, is DSGVTQTPKHLITATGQRVTLRCSPRSGDLSVYWYQQSLDQGLQFLIQYYNGEERAKGNILERFSAQQFPDLHSELNLSSLELGDSALYFCASSPPGLPNTGELFFGEGSRLTVL.

This clone is a singleton in its sample. V is TRBV19 and J is TRBJ1-1; D gene unclear. Germline values: CDR1 LNHDA, CDR2 SQIVND (reference sequence). The CDR3 length is 16 residues. The ends were cut back, 5 bases at V and 3 bases at J, with 19 bases in the middle. The CDR3 reads CASSSSAQTVYTEAFF. The CDR3 nucleotides are TGTGCCAGTAGTTCGTCCGCTCAAACAGTATACACTGAAGCTTTCTTT.

V is TRBV28 and J is TRBJ1-5; TRBD1 matches at 10 bases. This CDR3 comprises 16 residues. V trimming: 5 bases; J trimming: 0 bases; junction bases outside the gene matches: 4. Germline V CDR1 and CDR2: MDHEN, SYDVKM. The CDR3, as DNA: TGTGCCAGCAGTGACGGGACAGGGGTTAGCAATCAGCCCCAGCATTTT. Translated: CASSDGTGVSNQPQHF.

CDR3 region: CASSPYERVTYEQYF. The CDR3 DNA reads TGTGCCAGCAGTCCCTACGAGCGGGTAACCTACGAGCAGTACTTC. This chain connects TRBV6-1 to TRBJ2-7; a weak D match, TRBD2 (6 bases). Trimming took off 5 bases at V and 2 bases at J, with 16 bases between the two ends. CDR3 length equals 15 residues. CDR1 and CDR2 (germline): MNHNS, SASEGT.

A few counts support this clone. In nucleotides, the CDR3 is TGTGCCAGCAGTTTATTCGGACAGGGGGTCGTGGATACGCAGTATTTT. It is translated as CASSLFGQGVVDTQYF. V gene TRBV28 combines with J gene TRBJ2-3; 10 nucleotides line up with TRBD1. V shed 1 base and J 6 bases; nucleotides not matched to a gene: 7. This CDR3 has 16 amino acids. CDR1 is MDHEN, CDR2 SYDVKM, per germline.

The table lists this clone with a few counts. CDR3 sequence reads: CASSATGAYGYTF. The CDR3 bases are TGTGCCAGCAGTGCCACAGGGGCTTATGGCTACACCTTC. The chain carries TRBV6-4 and TRBJ1-2; TRBD1 aligns across 7 bases. In germline, CDR1 is MRHNA, CDR2 SNTAGT. The V and J ends lost 4 bases and 5 bases, in that order; junction bases with no gene match: 4. This CDR3 has 13 amino acids.

The chain has TRBV5-6 and TRBJ2-2, with TRBD2 as a possible D gene (6 bases). CDR3 length equals 13 residues. Germline CDR1 SGHDT, CDR2 YYEEEE. V was clipped by 4 bases and J by 6 bases, with 10 bases between them. The CDR3 DNA follows: TGTGCCAGCAGCATCCGGGAGTCCGGGGAGCTGTTTTTT. Its translation is CASSIRESGELFF.

The V and J genes are TRBV7-9 and TRBJ2-6, with 8 bases aligning to TRBD1. There are 16 residues in the CDR3. Looked up from germline, CDR1 is SEHNR and CDR2 is FQNEAQ (reference sequence). V dropped 8 bases and J dropped 0; count of bases not matched to a gene: 6. CDR3 nucleotide sequence: TGTGCCAGCGGTGGGACAGGTAGCTCTGGGGCCAACGTCCTGACTTTC. Protein product: CASGGTGSSGANVLTF.

The chain combines TRBV6-6 with TRBJ1-3; weak D call: TRBD1 (6 bases). Germline CDR1 and CDR2: MNHNY and SVGAGI (reference sequence). Trimming took 6 bases from V and 3 from J, leaving 18 bases between them. This CDR3 is 16 amino acids long. The CDR3 sequence is CASRDSDSPRGNTIYF. The CDR3 region has the DNA TGTGCCAGCAGAGACTCGGACAGCCCTCGTGGAAACACCATATATTTT.

The chain employs TRBV4-2 and TRBJ1-5; TRBD1 agrees at 8 bases. The CDR3 covers 15 residues. V shed 0 bases, J shed 8 bases, and the junction held 6 bases outside the gene matches. The germline gives CDR1 LGHNA, CDR2 YNFKEQ. The CDR3 region has the DNA TGTGCCAGCAGCCAAGATTCAGGGGGCGAGGAGCCCCAGCATTTT. This codes for CASSQDSGGEEPQHF.

This clone occurred a few times. The V gene is TRBV6-1, the J gene TRBJ1-5, with 8 bases fitting TRBD1. Unmatched junction bases numbered 9, after V lost 5 bases and J lost 6 bases. Germline V gene sequence: CDR1 MNHNS, CDR2 SASEGT. This CDR3 is 15 amino acids long. The CDR3 loop is CASSRDTGGRQPQHF. The DNA for the CDR3 is TGTGCCAGCAGTCGGGATACAGGGGGTCGTCAGCCCCAGCATTTT.

V gene TRBV27 combines with J gene TRBJ2-2, with 7 bases lining up with TRBD1. The CDR3 consists of 15 residues. The germline V gene encodes CDR1 MNHEY and CDR2 SMNVEV (reference sequence). J was trimmed by 2 bases and V by 2 bases; bases with no gene match: 2. CDR3 amino acids: CASSLGQANTGELFF. The DNA of the CDR3 is TGTGCCAGCAGTTTAGGACAGGCCAACACCGGGGAGCTGTTTTTT.

A single count supports this clone. The genes are TRBV11-2 and TRBJ2-7, with 10 positions matching TRBD2. Losses at the gene ends were 5 bases for V and 3 bases for J; bases not matched to a gene: 10. This CDR3 has 16 residues. Germline V gene lookup returns CDR1 SGHAT and CDR2 FQNNGV. The CDR3 region is CASSPFVASGSYEQYF. The DNA for the CDR3 is TGTGCCAGCAGCCCTTTCGTGGCTAGCGGGAGCTACGAGCAGTACTTC.

The chain employs TRBV16 and TRBJ1-5, with 10 bases matching TRBD1. After removal of 2 bases from V and 6 bases from J, the junction contained 4 bases not matched to a gene. There are 15 residues in the CDR3. Germline lookup yields CDR1 KGHSY and CDR2 FQNENV. CDR3 amino acids: CASSQRTGGSQPQHF. CDR3 in DNA: TGTGCCAGCAGCCAAAGGACAGGGGGAAGTCAGCCCCAGCATTTT.

V is TRBV9 and J is TRBJ2-1; the match to TRBD2 covers 8 bases. After removal of 3 bases from V and 2 bases from J, the junction contained 7 bases not matched to a gene. CDR1 is SGDLS, CDR2 YYNGEE, per germline. The CDR3 consists of 16 residues. The DNA for the CDR3 is TGTGCCAGCAGCGCTCCCCTAGCGGGCCCCTACAATGAGCAGTTCTTC. Protein: CASSAPLAGPYNEQFF.

The genes are TRBV7-2 and TRBJ2-3, with 8 bases aligning to TRBD2. The CDR3 has 16 amino acids. Germline lookup yields CDR1 SGHTA and CDR2 FQGNSA. Unmatched junction bases numbered 7, after V lost 3 bases and J lost 2 bases. The CDR3 here is CASSLRWREATDTQYF. In nucleotides, the CDR3 is TGTGCCAGCAGCTTGCGCTGGCGGGAGGCCACAGATACGCAGTATTTT.

There are a few counts of this clone. The chain links TRBV9 to TRBJ2-5; tentative D call: TRBD2 (5 bases). This CDR3 is built from 15 residues. V was pared by 3 bases and J by 5 bases, with 17 bases between. CDR1 and CDR2 from the germline V gene are SGDLS and YYNGEE. The CDR3 loop is CASSAALASQETQYF. CDR3 sequence (DNA): TGTGCCAGCAGCGCCGCCTTAGCGAGTCAGGAGACCCAGTACTTC.

The gene calls are TRBV2 and TRBJ2-3, with TRBD1 as a possible D gene (5 bases). The germline gives CDR1 SNHLY, CDR2 FYNNEI. V lost 7 bases and J 1 base, leaving 18 bases between the germline ends. The CDR3 loop spans 16 amino acids. Here the CDR3 reads CASNLSPTEGTDTQYF. The CDR3 DNA is TGTGCCAGCAATCTCTCCCCGACAGAAGGCACAGATACGCAGTATTTT.

The V call is TRBV5-1, the J call TRBJ2-2, with 7 positions matching TRBD1. V lost 4 bases to trimming and J lost 0 bases; unmatched junction nucleotides: 9. CDR1 and CDR2 from the germline V gene are SGHRS and YFSETQ. The CDR3 loop spans 17 amino acids. The CDR3 DNA follows: TGCGCCAGCAGCGTCGTAGCACAGGGGACGAACACCGGGGAGCTGTTTTTT. Translated: CASSVVAQGTNTGELFF.

There are a few counts of this clone. The rearrangement uses TRBV7-2 and TRBJ1-1, with 11 bases lining up with TRBD1. V was pared by 5 bases and J by 7 bases, with 6 bases of the junction left unmatched. Germline values: CDR1 SGHTA, CDR2 FQGNSA. The CDR3 consists of 14 residues. CDR3 amino acids: CASSGWTGGGEAFF. CDR3 nucleotide sequence: TGTGCCAGCAGCGGATGGACAGGGGGCGGTGAAGCTTTCTTT.

The V call is TRBV11-2, the J call TRBJ2-2; no firm D call. V lost 1 base and J 3 bases, leaving 6 bases between the germline ends. The CDR3 has 14 amino acids. CDR1 SGHAT and CDR2 FQNNGV come from the germline V gene. The CDR3 DNA sequence: TGTGCCAGCAGCTTAGTCACGGACACCGGGGAGCTGTTTTTT. Translated: CASSLVTDTGELFF.

The chain employs TRBV27 and TRBJ1-2, with 8 bases aligning to TRBD1. Germline V gene sequence: CDR1 MNHEY, CDR2 SMNVEV (reference sequence). Unmatched junction bases numbered 11, after V lost 6 bases and J lost 2 bases. The CDR3 has 16 residues. The CDR3 DNA is TGTGCCAGCAGCCCAGGGGGCCCTCCACTAAACTATGGCTACACCTTC. Translated: CASSPGGPPLNYGYTF.